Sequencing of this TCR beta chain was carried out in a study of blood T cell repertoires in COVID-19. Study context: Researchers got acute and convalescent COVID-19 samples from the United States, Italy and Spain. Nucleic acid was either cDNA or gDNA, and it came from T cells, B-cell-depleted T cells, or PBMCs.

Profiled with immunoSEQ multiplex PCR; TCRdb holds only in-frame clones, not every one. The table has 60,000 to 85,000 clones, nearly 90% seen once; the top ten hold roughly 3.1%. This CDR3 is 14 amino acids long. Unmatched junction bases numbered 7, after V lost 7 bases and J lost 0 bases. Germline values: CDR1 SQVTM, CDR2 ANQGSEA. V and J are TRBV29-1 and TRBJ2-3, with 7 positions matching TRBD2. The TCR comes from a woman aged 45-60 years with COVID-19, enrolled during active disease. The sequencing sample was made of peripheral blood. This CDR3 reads CSAMGGTSTDTQYF. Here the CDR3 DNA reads TGCAGCGCCATGGGGGGGACTAGCACAGATACGCAGTATTTT.